The next 12 T cell receptor beta chains were all read from a single sample in a study of blood T cell repertoires in COVID-19. Data came from immunoSEQ multiplex PCR; TCRdb stores just in-frame clones and leaves some out. The repertoire holds hundreds of thousands of clones, with about 90% as singletons. Sequences were obtained from peripheral blood. These receptor sequences come from a man aged 18-30 years with COVID-19, enrolled during active disease.

The chain couples TRBV5-8 to TRBJ1-5; D is ambiguous. Germline CDR1 SGHTS, CDR2 YDEGEE. V was cut by 4 bases and J by 3 bases, with 14 bases left in between. The CDR3 is 15 amino acids. The CDR3 sequence is CASSPETVANQPQHF. CDR3 nucleotides: TGTGCCAGCAGCCCTGAGACGGTAGCCAATCAGCCCCAGCATTTT.

V is TRBV5-1 and J is TRBJ1-6; D is perhaps TRBD1 (5 bases). Trimming cost V 0 bases and J 7 bases, with 11 bases left between them. There are 15 residues in the CDR3. Germline V gene data show CDR1 as SGHRS and CDR2 as YFSETQ. The CDR3 loop reads CASSLGSGNNSPLHF. The CDR3 DNA follows: TGCGCCAGCAGCTTGGGGTCAGGGAACAATTCACCCCTCCACTTT.

The chain combines TRBV7-9 with TRBJ1-1; no definite D call. This CDR3 is 14 amino acids long. CDR1 and CDR2 from the germline V gene are SEHNR and FQNEAQ (reference sequence). V lost 8 bases, J lost 6 bases, and 19 bases lay in between. The CDR3 DNA sequence: TGTGCCAGCTCACCTAGGTCGCGGTCTCCTGAAGCTTTCTTT. This codes for CASSPRSRSPEAFF.

For the CDR3, the DNA is TGTGCCAGCAGAAGCGGTGGCAATCAGCCCCAGCATTTT. Translated, it gives CASRSGGNQPQHF. The chain uses TRBV6-6 and TRBJ1-5; D uncertain. The CDR3 spans 13 residues. CDR1 MNHNY and CDR2 SVGAGI come from the germline V gene (reference sequence). The V gene lost 6 bases and the J gene lost 2 bases, with 8 bases spanning the gap.

This sequence joins TRBV24-1 and TRBJ2-1, with 7 nucleotides matching TRBD2. The CDR3 covers 16 residues. The junction had 10 bases not matched to a gene; V was cut back by 7 bases and J by 2 bases. Looked up from germline, CDR1 is KGHDR and CDR2 is SFDVKD. The CDR3 is CATSHTGLAAYNEQFF. The CDR3 DNA is TGTGCCACCAGCCATACGGGGCTAGCGGCCTACAATGAGCAGTTCTTC.

This chain uses TRBV9 with TRBJ2-2; TRBD2 might be the D (6 bases). The V end lost 3 bases, the J end lost 5 bases, and 17 bases lay between the germline ends. Germline CDR1 and CDR2: SGDLS and YYNGEE. This CDR3 spans 16 amino acids. CDR3 DNA sequence: TGTGCCAGCAGCGCTGAAGGAGGGGCTGGGACCGGGGAGCTGTTTTTT. It encodes CASSAEGGAGTGELFF.

V and J are TRBV7-9 and TRBJ2-2, with D uncertain. Germline V gene data show CDR1 as SEHNR and CDR2 as FQNEAQ (reference sequence). V shed 2 bases and J shed 5 bases, with 12 bases lying between them. This CDR3 spans 15 amino acids. CDR3 sequence (DNA): TGTGCCAGCAGCTTAATTAGCCTACCTACCGGGGAGCTGTTTTTT. Translation: CASSLISLPTGELFF.

This clone was observed once. This chain links TRBV21-1 with TRBJ2-1; the table's D call TRBD2 went unverified against the DNA. TRBV21-1 is designated a pseudogene. The CDR3 runs 22 residues. The CDR3, as DNA: TGTGCCAGCAGCAGCCCGGTTCGGTGGGCCACCGGCGGGCACGGCTCCTACAATGAGCAGTTCTTC. Translated, it gives CASSSPVRWATGGHGSYNEQFF.

The V call is TRBV3-1 (or the pseudogene TRBV3-2), the J call TRBJ2-5; no firm D call. The germline V gene encodes CDR1 LGHDT and CDR2 YNNKEL (reference sequence). This CDR3 is 12 amino acids long. V was pared by 4 bases and J by 3 bases, with 6 bases between. The CDR3 DNA reads TGTGCCAGCAGCCCCGTAGAAGAGACCCAGTACTTC. This encodes CASSPVEETQYF.

The V and J genes are TRBV28 and TRBJ2-7, with D possibly TRBD1 on 6 matching bases. The germline V and J ends were trimmed by 6 bases and 3 bases, with 18 bases remaining between them. The CDR3 is made up of 15 amino acids. From germline, CDR1 is MDHEN and CDR2 SYDVKM. The CDR3, as DNA: TGTGCCAGCAGCCCCGGTTGGGACACAAACTACGAGCAGTACTTC. This sequence encodes CASSPGWDTNYEQYF.

V is TRBV12-3 or TRBV12-4 and J is TRBJ2-7; 8 bases are a match to TRBD1. J was trimmed by 3 bases and V by 6 bases; bases with no gene match: 4. CDR3 length equals 13 residues. The CDR3 is CASRVTGGYEQYF. CDR3 bases: TGTGCCAGCAGGGTCACAGGGGGCTACGAGCAGTACTTC.

The rearrangement joins TRBV3-1 (or the pseudogene TRBV3-2) to TRBJ2-5; TRBD2 matches at 8 bases. J was trimmed by 6 bases and V by 0 bases; bases with no gene match: 6. Germline CDR1 LGHDT, CDR2 YNNKEL (reference sequence). This CDR3 comprises 15 residues. In nucleotides, the CDR3 is TGTGCCAGCAGCCAAGATTACGGACTAGCAAAGACCCAGTACTTC. Its protein is CASSQDYGLAKTQYF.